One and the same sample provided the 20 T cell receptor beta chains below, sequenced in a study of cytomegalovirus exposure and HLA in healthy donors. With 60 Vbeta and 13 Jbeta primers, the PCR was carried out. Some clones are missing from TCRdb's copy, which holds only in-frame ones; the method was immunoSEQ multiplex PCR. Here the sample spans 30,000 or so clones, roughly 69% being singletons. Sequenced sample: PBMCs. The receptors here all came from a man aged 45-65 years in good health and CMV-seropositive.

V usage is TRBV7-2 and J usage is TRBJ1-4; 8 nucleotides align to TRBD1. This CDR3 is 18 amino acids long. Germline V gene sequence: CDR1 SGHTA, CDR2 FQGNSA. With 5 bases clipped from V and 7 bases from J, the junction kept 18 bases outside the gene matches. The CDR3 here is CASSPLTGVSATFEKLFF. CDR3 coding DNA: TGTGCCAGCAGCCCTTTGACAGGGGTCTCCGCAACTTTTGAAAAACTGTTTTTT.

CDR3 sequence reads: CASSVDPSENNEQFF. Here the CDR3 DNA reads TGTGCCAGCAGCGTAGATCCTAGCGAAAACAATGAGCAGTTCTTC. The chain recombines TRBV9 with TRBJ2-1; tentative D call: TRBD2 (6 bases). V was trimmed by 0 bases and J by 5 bases, leaving 12 bases between them. In germline, CDR1 is SGDLS, CDR2 YYNGEE. This CDR3 is built from 15 residues. Supplemented by reference TRBV9 and TRBJ2-1, the full variable domain reads DSGVTQTPKHLITATGQRVTLRCSPRSGDLSVYWYQQSLDQGLQFLIQYYNGEERAKGNILERFSAQQFPDLHSELNLSSLELGDSALYFCASSVDPSENNEQFFGPGTRLTVL.

The chain carries TRBV5-1 and TRBJ2-1; 10 nucleotides line up with TRBD2. V dropped 0 bases and J dropped 3; count of bases not matched to a gene: 3. This CDR3 contains 16 residues. From germline, CDR1 is SGHRS and CDR2 YFSETQ. Written as DNA, the CDR3 is TGCGCCAGCAGCTTGGGAGCGGGGGGGGTCTACAATGAGCAGTTCTTC. Translation: CASSLGAGGVYNEQFF.

This chain links TRBV29-1 with TRBJ2-7; 9 nucleotides align to TRBD2. J gave up 5 bases and V 7 bases, and 12 bases lay outside the gene matches. The CDR3 loop spans 14 amino acids. Per the germline V gene, CDR1 is SQVTM and CDR2 is ANQGSEA. CDR3 DNA sequence: TGCAGCGGAGCGGGAGGCCGCTCGTTCGACGAGCAGTACTTC. As protein: CSGAGGRSFDEQYF.

The gene calls are TRBV7-2 and TRBJ2-7; D remains ambiguous. The V and J ends lost 5 bases and 1 base respectively, with 12 bases between them. This CDR3 has 14 residues. Germline V gene data show CDR1 as SGHTA and CDR2 as FQGNSA. The CDR3 sequence is CASSLQSRSYEQYF. In nucleotides, the CDR3 is TGTGCCAGCAGCCTCCAATCGAGATCCTACGAGCAGTACTTC. Combining the CDR3 with reference TRBV7-2 and TRBJ2-7 gives the whole variable domain GAGVSQSPSNKVTEKGKDVELRCDPISGHTALYWYRQSLGQGLEFLIYFQGNSAPDKSGLPSDRFSAERTGGSVSTLTIQRTQQEDSAVYLCASSLQSRSYEQYFGPGTRLTVT.

This clone was observed once. The chain couples TRBV6-5 to TRBJ1-1; D is possibly TRBD1 (6 bases). Per germline, CDR1 MNHEY and CDR2 SVGAGI. Deletions cut 7 bases from V and 0 bases from J, with 15 bases between. The CDR3 has 15 amino acids. CDR3 region: CASIDTQGMNTEAFF. CDR3 nucleotide sequence: TGTGCCAGCATCGATACACAGGGAATGAACACTGAAGCTTTCTTT.

This chain joins TRBV30 and TRBJ1-1, with D uncertain. Trimming cost V 0 bases and J 4 bases, with 9 bases left between them. This CDR3 is built from 13 residues. Germline CDR1 and CDR2: GTSNPN and SVGIG (reference sequence). The CDR3 DNA reads TGTGCCTGGAGTGTCCAACCGGGCACTGAAGCTTTCTTT. Protein sequence: CAWSVQPGTEAFF.

The chain carries TRBV5-1 and TRBJ2-5; D ambiguous. The germline V and J ends were trimmed by 4 bases and 4 bases, with 5 bases remaining between them. The germline V gene has CDR1 SGHRS and CDR2 YFSETQ. CDR3 length: 11 amino acids. The CDR3: CASSLTETQYF. The DNA of the CDR3 is TGCGCCAGCAGCCTAACAGAGACCCAGTACTTC.

This clone was counted between two and nine times. V usage is TRBV6-1 and J usage is TRBJ1-5; 8 positions match TRBD1. CDR3 length: 13 residues. Per the germline V gene, CDR1 is MNHNS and CDR2 is SASEGT. V was clipped by 6 bases and J by 6 bases; unmatched bases: 4. CDR3 protein: CASSADRVQPQHF. The CDR3 region has the DNA TGTGCCAGCAGCGCGGACAGGGTTCAGCCCCAGCATTTT.

This sequence joins TRBV5-1 and TRBJ1-4, with 9 bases fitting TRBD1. V trimming: 4 bases; J trimming: 6 bases; junction bases outside the gene matches: 4. This CDR3 has 14 amino acids. Germline CDR1 is SGHRS and CDR2 is YFSETQ. The CDR3 region has the DNA TGCGCCAGCAGCCGCGGGACAGGGTATGAAAAACTGTTTTTT. Translating gives CASSRGTGYEKLFF.

The rearrangement uses TRBV19 and TRBJ1-2; the D gene is possibly TRBD1 (5 bases). Trimming stripped 3 bases from V and 8 bases from J, with 10 bases between. The germline CDR1 and CDR2 sequences are LNHDA and SQIVND (reference sequence). The CDR3 has 12 amino acids. CDR3 protein: CASSIPGRGYTF. The DNA of the CDR3 is TGTGCCAGTAGTATTCCAGGGCGAGGCTACACCTTC.

The chain employs TRBV5-5 and TRBJ2-3; TRBD2 is a possible D gene (5 bases). Germline V gene lookup returns CDR1 SGHKS and CDR2 YYEKEE (reference sequence). Between the trimmed V and J ends, which lost 0 bases and 9 bases, there was a span of 11 bases. The CDR3 has 13 amino acids. CDR3 region: CASSLGAGGTQYF. The CDR3 coding sequence is TGTGCCAGCAGCTTGGGGGCGGGTGGGACGCAGTATTTT.

The V gene is TRBV4-2, the J gene TRBJ2-6; TRBD2 matches 13 bases. This CDR3 comprises 18 residues. Germline CDR1 reads LGHNA; CDR2 reads YNFKEQ. Losses at the gene ends were 3 bases for V and 2 bases for J; bases not matched to a gene: 4. CDR3 protein: CASSHELAGGPGANVLTF. CDR3 sequence (DNA): TGTGCCAGCAGCCATGAACTAGCGGGAGGGCCTGGGGCCAACGTCCTGACTTTC.

V gene TRBV5-1 combines with J gene TRBJ1-4; 8 bases agree with TRBD1. CDR3 size: 14 residues. After removal of 3 bases from V and 8 bases from J, the junction contained 6 bases not matched to a gene. The germline V gene encodes CDR1 SGHRS and CDR2 YFSETQ. Written as DNA, the CDR3 is TGCGCCAGCAGCTGGACAGGGTTGGAGGAAAAACTGTTTTTT. This encodes CASSWTGLEEKLFF.

This clone was seen a few times. The chain uses TRBV16 and TRBJ2-7, with 7 nucleotides matching TRBD1. Germline V gene sequence: CDR1 KGHSY, CDR2 FQNENV. The CDR3 is made up of 14 amino acids. Losses at the gene ends were 6 bases for V and 2 bases for J; bases not matched to a gene: 7. The CDR3 sequence: CASSYYGTAYEQYF. CDR3 bases: TGTGCCAGCAGTTACTACGGGACAGCCTACGAGCAGTACTTC.

J is TRBJ2-7 and V is TRBV18; D gene unclear. CDR1 KGHSH and CDR2 LQKENI come from the germline V gene. V lost 3 bases and J 0 bases, leaving 6 bases between the germline ends. The CDR3 is 13 residues long. The CDR3: CASSPNSSYEQYF. The CDR3 bases are TGTGCCAGCTCACCCAACAGCTCCTACGAGCAGTACTTC. The variable domain in full, completed from reference TRBV18 and TRBJ2-7, reads NAGVMQNPRHLVRRRGQEARLRCSPMKGHSHVYWYRQLPEEGLKFMVYLQKENIIDESGMPKERFSAEFPKEGPSILRIQQVVRGDSAAYFCASSPNSSYEQYFGPGTRLTVT.

CDR3 in amino acids: CSVASGRNEQFF. Here the CDR3 DNA reads TGCAGCGTTGCTAGCGGGAGGAATGAGCAGTTCTTC. The chain links TRBV29-1 to TRBJ2-1, with 11 bases matching TRBD2. Germline lookup yields CDR1 SQVTM and CDR2 ANQGSEA. Unmatched junction bases numbered 0, after V lost 4 bases and J lost 7 bases. The CDR3 is 12 amino acids.

This rearrangement joins TRBV12-5 to TRBJ2-3, with unresolved D. Trimming shortened V by 9 bases and J by 8 bases, and 15 bases separated the two germline ends. The germline CDR1 and CDR2 sequences are LGHNT and FRNRAP. CDR3 size: 12 residues. The CDR3: CASSIEEFTQYF. Written as DNA, the CDR3 is TGTGCTAGCTCCATCGAGGAGTTTACGCAGTATTTT.

The CDR3 DNA reads TGTGCCAGCAGCTTGGTGAGGGCCGCCTATGGCTACACCTTC. Its translation is CASSLVRAAYGYTF. V gene TRBV5-6 combines with J gene TRBJ1-2; D unresolved. With 0 bases removed from V and 4 bases from J, the gap between germline ends came to 10 bases. CDR3 length equals 14 residues. Per the germline V gene, CDR1 is SGHDT and CDR2 is YYEEEE.

V usage is TRBV5-1 and J usage is TRBJ2-5; D ambiguous. Germline values: CDR1 SGHRS, CDR2 YFSETQ. The V gene lost 1 base and the J gene lost 5 bases, with 9 bases spanning the gap. The CDR3 is made up of 13 amino acids. The CDR3 DNA reads TGCGCCAGCAGCTTGTCTAGTTACGAGACCCAGTACTTC. Protein sequence: CASSLSSYETQYF.